This passage covers 14 T cell receptor beta chains from one sample sequenced in a study of T cell responses to AZD1222 COVID-19 vaccine. This table comes from immunoSEQ multiplex PCR, and its TCRdb copy is limited to in-frame clones, with some not included. The table has some 94,000 clones, 85% to 95% seen once. Material: peripheral blood, obtained on day 0 of AZD1222 vaccination. Every receptor here comes from an adult in good health.

This chain links TRBV11-2 with TRBJ1-1; TRBD1 matches at 8 bases. There are 15 residues in the CDR3. Germline trimming cut 5 bases from V and 4 bases from J; bases unmatched to any gene: 9. Germline loops: CDR1 SGHAT, CDR2 FQNNGV. The CDR3 nucleotides read TGTGCCAGCAGCCGAACCCGACAGGGGATCACTGAAGCTTTCTTT. Protein: CASSRTRQGITEAFF.

The J gene is TRBJ2-1, the V gene TRBV3-1 (or the pseudogene TRBV3-2); D gene uncertain. The CDR3 consists of 15 residues. Germline V lookup: CDR1 LGHDT, CDR2 YNNKEL (reference sequence). Deletions cut 0 bases from V and 6 bases from J, with 12 bases between. The CDR3 region has the DNA TGTGCCAGCAGCCAAGAATCACTGGCATTCAATGAGCAGTTCTTC. As protein: CASSQESLAFNEQFF.

This rearrangement joins TRBV29-1 to TRBJ1-2; 7 bases agree with TRBD1. CDR3 length equals 13 residues. CDR1 SQVTM and CDR2 ANQGSEA come from the germline V gene. Germline trimming cut 3 bases from V and 4 bases from J; bases unmatched to any gene: 5. CDR3 amino acids: CSVDFGQVYGYTF. The DNA for the CDR3 is TGCAGCGTTGACTTTGGACAGGTCTATGGCTACACCTTC.

The chain recombines TRBV10-3 with TRBJ1-1; D is possibly TRBD1 (5 bases). Per the germline V gene, CDR1 is ENHRY and CDR2 is SYGVKD. Trimming took off 10 bases at V and 11 bases at J, with 26 bases between the two ends. The CDR3 consists of 14 residues. CDR3 loop: CATRSPTAQGEAFF. The CDR3 nucleotides read TGTGCCACCAGAAGCCCAACAGCGCAGGGCGAGGCTTTCTTT.

The gene calls are TRBV6-5 and TRBJ2-1; maybe TRBD1 (5 bases). Germline CDR1 and CDR2: MNHEY and SVGAGI. The germline V and J ends were trimmed by 5 bases and 9 bases, with 8 bases remaining between them. The CDR3 is 11 residues long. CDR3 DNA: TGTGCCAGCAGTAGGGGTGGTGAGCAGTTCTTC. Translation gives CASSRGGEQFF.

The chain uses TRBV5-6 and TRBJ2-3, with 10 positions matching TRBD2. V lost 4 bases and J lost 2; bases outside the gene matches: 13. The CDR3 contains 18 residues. Germline V gene data show CDR1 as SGHDT and CDR2 as YYEEEE. This CDR3 is CASSERAASGGLTDTQYF. CDR3 DNA: TGTGCCAGCAGCGAACGAGCGGCTAGCGGGGGACTCACAGATACGCAGTATTTT.

The V call is TRBV7-8, the J call TRBJ2-2, with D possibly TRBD2 on 6 matching bases. Germline CDR1 is SGHVS and CDR2 is FQNEAQ. V lost 4 bases, J lost 6 bases, and 9 bases lay in between. The CDR3 loop spans 13 amino acids. Here the CDR3 reads CASSSREPGELFF. CDR3 DNA: TGTGCCAGCAGCTCCCGGGAGCCCGGGGAGCTGTTTTTT.

The chain combines TRBV3-1 (or the pseudogene TRBV3-2) with TRBJ2-7; D tentatively reads TRBD1 or TRBD2 (7 bases each). V lost 2 bases to trimming and J lost 7 bases, with 18 bases between them. The CDR3 has 15 amino acids. CDR1 LGHDT and CDR2 YNNKEL come from the germline V gene (reference sequence). The CDR3: CASSQPGQDGGEQYF. DNA of the CDR3: TGTGCCAGCAGCCAACCCGGACAGGACGGGGGGGAGCAGTACTTC.

This clone has just one count. The V gene is TRBV18, the J gene TRBJ1-1; TRBD1 is a possible D gene (5 bases). The germline V gene has CDR1 KGHSH and CDR2 LQKENI. Trimming removed 4 bases at V and 3 bases at J, with 9 bases between. This CDR3 comprises 13 residues. CDR3 nucleotides: TGTGCCAGCTCACTGGGGACGGACACTGAAGCTTTCTTT. It codes for CASSLGTDTEAFF.

The genes are TRBV7-3 and TRBJ2-2; D may be TRBD2 (6 bases). Deletions cut 0 bases from V and 0 bases from J, with 14 bases between. CDR1 is SGHTA and CDR2 is FQGTGA in the germline V gene. The CDR3 has 18 residues. CDR3 sequence (DNA): TGTGCCAGCAGCTTAACGGCGCGGGACCCACCGAACACCGGGGAGCTGTTTTTT. It encodes CASSLTARDPPNTGELFF.

V usage is TRBV10-3 and J usage is TRBJ1-5, with TRBD1 identical over 7 bases. Germline V gene sequence: CDR1 ENHRY, CDR2 SYGVKD. The V gene end was trimmed by 4 bases and the J gene end by 3 bases; junction bases not matched to a gene: 6. The CDR3 length is 15 residues. CDR3 coding DNA: TGTGCCATCAGTGCCTTGACAGGGACCAATCAGCCCCAGCATTTT. Its translation: CAISALTGTNQPQHF.

The CDR3: CASKPGQSDGNTIYF. The CDR3 DNA follows: TGTGCCAGCAAACCGGGACAATCGGATGGAAACACCATATATTTT. The rearrangement uses TRBV27 and TRBJ1-3, with a tentative D call TRBD1 (6 bases). There are 15 residues in the CDR3. Trimming took off 7 bases at V and 3 bases at J, with 16 bases between the two ends. Germline V gives CDR1 MNHEY, CDR2 SMNVEV (reference sequence).

This clone has a single count. The chain carries TRBV30 and TRBJ1-1, with 8 bases lining up with TRBD1. Germline V CDR1 and CDR2: GTSNPN, SVGIG (reference sequence). The V and J ends lost 5 bases and 4 bases, in that order; junction bases with no gene match: 3. CDR3 length: 12 amino acids. In nucleotides, the CDR3 is TGTGCCTGGGACACAGGGGGCACTGAAGCTTTCTTT. Translated, it gives CAWDTGGTEAFF.

The chain recombines TRBV28 with TRBJ1-1, with TRBD1 as a possible D gene (5 bases). Trimming cost V 10 bases and J 1 base, with 16 bases left between them. Germline V gene data show CDR1 as MDHEN and CDR2 as SYDVKM. This CDR3 comprises 14 residues. CDR3 amino acids: CATQFPTGNTEAFF. CDR3 sequence (DNA): TGTGCCACCCAGTTTCCTACAGGGAACACTGAAGCTTTCTTT. Full variable domain (missing parts from reference TRBV28 and TRBJ1-1): DVKVTQSSRYLVKRTGEKVFLECVQDMDHENMFWYRQDPGLGLRLIYFSYDVKMKEKGDIPEGYSVSREKKERFSLILESASTNQTSMYLCATQFPTGNTEAFFGQGTRLTVV.